The next 26 T cell receptor beta chains were all read from a single sample in a study of PD-1 blockade in mismatch repair-deficient tumors. Assay: immunoSEQ multiplex PCR; the TCRdb copy retains only in-frame clones and omits some. The sample lists 45,000 to 55,000 clones; about 85% were seen once. Source: peripheral blood, taken approximately 18 weeks after starting pembrolizumab. The origin of the receptors is an adult with mismatch repair-deficient cancer.

Note on this clone: The same CDR3 arises from other DNA sequences in this sample as well. The chain has TRBV15 and TRBJ1-2; 7 bases agree with TRBD1. V shed 0 bases and J 8 bases; nucleotides not matched to a gene: 0. This CDR3 is built from 12 residues. Germline V CDR1 and CDR2: LNHNV, YYDKDF (reference sequence). This chain's CDR3 is CATSREQGGYTF. DNA of the CDR3: TGTGCCACCAGCAGAGAACAGGGGGGCTACACCTTC.

The chain joins TRBV27 to TRBJ2-4; no firm D call. The length of the CDR3 is 15 residues. The V end was cut by 5 bases, the J end by 6 bases, with 17 bases between. The V gene's germline CDR1 is MNHEY and CDR2 SMNVEV (reference sequence). The CDR3: CASSPFMDQRNIQYF. DNA of the CDR3: TGTGCCAGCAGTCCGTTTATGGACCAGAGAAACATTCAGTACTTC.

The chain recombines TRBV30 with TRBJ2-1, with D unresolved. In germline, CDR1 is GTSNPN, CDR2 SVGIG (reference sequence). This CDR3 has 14 residues. V was clipped by 6 bases and J by 5 bases, with 17 bases between them. Here the CDR3 reads CACSYGPRDNEQFF. CDR3 bases: TGTGCCTGTTCGTACGGGCCACGGGACAATGAGCAGTTCTTC.

The rearrangement uses TRBV5-1 and TRBJ2-7; 14 nucleotides match TRBD2. The CDR3 covers 14 residues. V lost 4 bases, J lost 6 bases, and 3 bases stayed unmatched. Germline CDR1 and CDR2: SGHRS and YFSETQ. Written as DNA, the CDR3 is TGCGCCAGCAGCACGACTAGCGGGAGGGCCGAGCAGTACTTC. Amino acids: CASSTTSGRAEQYF.

V and J are TRBV5-1 and TRBJ2-7; 7 nucleotides agree with TRBD2. CDR1 is SGHRS and CDR2 is YFSETQ in the germline V gene. V shed 3 bases, J shed 2 bases, and the junction held 8 bases outside the gene matches. The CDR3 contains 15 residues. The CDR3 loop is CASSSLAGPTYEQYF. The DNA for the CDR3 is TGCGCCAGCAGCTCCTTAGCGGGCCCTACCTACGAGCAGTACTTC.

V gene TRBV27 combines with J gene TRBJ2-1; the D gene could be TRBD1 or TRBD2 (5 bases each). Trimming pared 4 bases from V and 6 bases from J, leaving 13 bases between. This CDR3 contains 14 residues. Germline V gene lookup returns CDR1 MNHEY and CDR2 SMNVEV (reference sequence). The CDR3 loop reads CASSWGSLGNEQFF. DNA for the CDR3: TGTGCCAGCAGTTGGGGGAGTCTCGGCAATGAGCAGTTCTTC.

The genes are TRBV5-1 and TRBJ1-1, with 10 bases identical to TRBD1. The CDR3 loop spans 14 amino acids. The J segment lost 4 bases and the V segment lost 3 bases, leaving 3 bases of the junction unmatched. Germline CDR1 SGHRS, CDR2 YFSETQ. Here the CDR3 reads CASSSGQGSTEAFF. CDR3 in DNA: TGCGCCAGCAGCTCGGGACAGGGGAGCACTGAAGCTTTCTTT.

The V and J genes are TRBV11-3 and TRBJ2-5, with D possibly called TRBD1 or TRBD2 (5 bases each). Between the trimmed V and J ends, which lost 4 bases and 2 bases, there was a span of 17 bases. The CDR3 contains 16 residues. Germline V gene sequence: CDR1 SGHNT, CDR2 YENEEA. CDR3 in amino acids: CASSSKVFGGQETQYF. The CDR3 DNA sequence: TGTGCCAGCAGCTCCAAGGTTTTTGGGGGTCAAGAGACCCAGTACTTC.

The rearrangement uses TRBV27 and TRBJ2-1; possibly TRBD2 for D (5 bases). The CDR3 length is 15 residues. Trimming cost V 2 bases and J 2 bases, with 10 bases left between them. CDR1 is MNHEY, CDR2 SMNVEV, per germline (reference sequence). The CDR3 DNA follows: TGTGCCAGCAGTTTAGGGAGAGACCCCTACAATGAGCAGTTCTTC. Encoded protein: CASSLGRDPYNEQFF.

This clone was seen just once. This chain uses TRBV30 with TRBJ2-5; 11 nucleotides agree with TRBD2. Per the germline V gene, CDR1 is GTSNPN and CDR2 is SVGIG (reference sequence). This CDR3 has 16 residues. The V segment lost 3 bases and the J segment 1 base; nucleotides outside the gene matches: 7. The DNA for the CDR3 is TGTGCCTGGAGCCGATGGACTAGCGGGTTCCAAGAGACCCAGTACTTC. It is translated as CAWSRWTSGFQETQYF. Looking up the rest from reference TRBV30 and TRBJ2-5 gives the full variable domain: SQTIHQWPATLVQPVGSPLSLECTVEGTSNPNLYWYRQAAGRGLQLLFYSVGIGQISSEVPQNLSASRPQDRQFILSSKKLLLSDSGFYLCAWSRWTSGFQETQYFGPGTRLLVL.

The rearrangement uses TRBV7-3 and TRBJ2-3; D is perhaps TRBD2 (6 bases). Trimming took off 4 bases at V and 8 bases at J, with 10 bases between the two ends. This CDR3 contains 12 residues. Looked up from germline, CDR1 is SGHTA and CDR2 is FQGTGA. CDR3 in DNA: TGTGCCAGCAGCTCCGCGGGAAGTACGCAGTATTTT. It specifies CASSSAGSTQYF.

The V and J genes are TRBV4-2 and TRBJ2-2, with 8 bases aligning to TRBD2. Trimming at V came to 4 bases and at J to 5 bases, leaving 9 bases not matched to a gene. The CDR3 is made up of 16 amino acids. Germline CDR1 and CDR2: LGHNA and YNFKEQ. The CDR3 protein is CASSPRTSRGTGELFF. In DNA form, the CDR3 reads TGTGCCAGCAGCCCCCGGACTAGCCGGGGGACCGGGGAGCTGTTTTTT.

The rearrangement joins TRBV6-1 to TRBJ1-2; D is unclear. The germline CDR1 and CDR2 sequences are MNHNS and SASEGT. Trimming pared 3 bases from V and 2 bases from J, leaving 19 bases between. This CDR3 has 17 residues. The CDR3 DNA reads as TGTGCCAGCAGTGATAGACCCTCGGGCTGGGAAAACTATGGCTACACCTTC. The encoded protein is CASSDRPSGWENYGYTF.

This chain uses TRBV6-6 with TRBJ1-2; no clear D. The CDR3 has 12 amino acids. Trimming removed 9 bases from V and 2 bases from J, with 10 bases in between. Germline assignment: CDR1 MNHNY and CDR2 SVGAGI (reference sequence). The CDR3 bases are TGTGCCAGTAGGATGGGCAACTATGGCTACACCTTC. It is translated as CASRMGNYGYTF.

The genes are TRBV10-3 and TRBJ2-2, with 7 bases that match TRBD1. The CDR3 consists of 17 residues. Germline CDR1 reads ENHRY; CDR2 reads SYGVKD. V was clipped by 6 bases and J by 2 bases; unmatched bases: 12. DNA of the CDR3: TGTGCCATCAGGCGAGGCCCCGGGACAGCAAACACCGGGGAGCTGTTTTTT. It translates to CAIRRGPGTANTGELFF.

The V gene is TRBV5-5, the J gene TRBJ1-1; D is uncertain. Germline CDR1 reads SGHKS; CDR2 reads YYEKEE (reference sequence). The CDR3 sequence is 13 residues long. V lost 1 base to trimming and J lost 1 base, with 5 bases between them. CDR3 sequence: CASSLTGNTEAFF. CDR3 nucleotides: TGTGCCAGCAGCTTGACCGGGAACACTGAAGCTTTCTTT.

V gene TRBV7-8 combines with J gene TRBJ2-1; TRBD2 matches at 10 bases. The germline V gene encodes CDR1 SGHVS and CDR2 FQNEAQ. The CDR3 length is 15 residues. After removal of 4 bases from V and 4 bases from J, the junction contained 4 bases not matched to a gene. CDR3: CASSSSGSRYNEQFF. The CDR3 DNA sequence: TGTGCCAGCAGCTCTAGCGGGAGTAGGTACAATGAGCAGTTCTTC.

The V call is TRBV7-3, the J call TRBJ1-2, with 7 bases that match TRBD1. Germline trimming cut 5 bases from V and 4 bases from J; bases unmatched to any gene: 7. CDR1 and CDR2 from the germline V gene are SGHTA and FQGTGA. CDR3 size: 14 residues. The CDR3: CASSRPGTAYGYTF. CDR3 sequence (DNA): TGTGCCAGCAGCCGTCCAGGGACAGCCTATGGCTACACCTTC.

This clone occurred a few times. The genes are TRBV5-4 and TRBJ1-4; 9 bases are a match to TRBD1. The CDR3 covers 16 residues. In germline, CDR1 is SGHNT, CDR2 YYREEE (reference sequence). V was clipped by 3 bases and J by 8 bases; unmatched bases: 11. CDR3: CASSSGQGTTKEKLFF. CDR3 in DNA: TGTGCCAGCAGCTCCGGACAGGGGACGACCAAGGAAAAACTGTTTTTT.

The gene calls are TRBV28 and TRBJ2-3; TRBD1 is a possible D gene (5 bases). The V end lost 7 bases, the J end lost 0 bases, and 8 bases lay between the germline ends. The CDR3 is made up of 13 amino acids. Germline V gives CDR1 MDHEN, CDR2 SYDVKM. The CDR3 loop is CASTRGSTDTQYF. Here the CDR3 DNA reads TGTGCCAGCACAAGGGGCAGCACAGATACGCAGTATTTT. The complete variable domain, with remaining parts taken from reference TRBV28 and TRBJ2-3, reads DVKVTQSSRYLVKRTGEKVFLECVQDMDHENMFWYRQDPGLGLRLIYFSYDVKMKEKGDIPEGYSVSREKKERFSLILESASTNQTSMYLCASTRGSTDTQYFGPGTRLTVL.

V is TRBV5-6 and J is TRBJ2-5; 16 bases are shared with TRBD2. Germline CDR1 reads SGHDT; CDR2 reads YYEEEE. The CDR3 has 17 residues. J gave up 5 bases and V 3 bases, and 7 bases lay outside the gene matches. CDR3: CASSSGLAGGWRETQYF. The CDR3 nucleotides are TGTGCCAGCAGCTCGGGACTAGCGGGAGGGTGGCGGGAGACCCAGTACTTC.

The rearrangement uses TRBV4-3 and TRBJ2-4; D unclear. Per the germline V gene, CDR1 is LGHNA and CDR2 is YSLEER. This CDR3 has 19 residues. V was shortened by 0 bases and J by 0 bases, with 18 bases between the two germline ends. The CDR3 nucleotides are TGCGCCAGCAGCCAAGATGGCAGGACCCTCGATTTAGCCAAAAACATTCAGTACTTC. Protein sequence: CASSQDGRTLDLAKNIQYF.

CDR3 nucleotide sequence: TGTGCCAGCAGTGAAGGGAGAGCGGGAGGCGGGAGGAATGAGCAGTTCTTC. It translates to CASSEGRAGGGRNEQFF. This chain links TRBV2 with TRBJ2-1, with 9 bases fitting TRBD2. Germline V gene lookup returns CDR1 SNHLY and CDR2 FYNNEI. The CDR3 runs to 17 residues. V trimming: 1 base; J trimming: 7 bases; junction bases outside the gene matches: 11. Supplemented by reference TRBV2 and TRBJ2-1, the full variable domain reads EPEVTQTPSHQVTQMGQEVILRCVPISNHLYFYWYRQILGQKVEFLVSFYNNEISEKSEIFDDQFSVERPDGSNFTLKIRSTKLEDSAMYFCASSEGRAGGGRNEQFFGPGTRLTVL.

The V gene is TRBV11-2, the J gene TRBJ2-3, with 8 nucleotides matching TRBD2. V lost 8 bases to trimming and J lost 3 bases; unmatched junction nucleotides: 19. The CDR3 has 18 amino acids. Germline loops: CDR1 SGHAT, CDR2 FQNNGV. The CDR3 coding sequence is TGTGCCAGCTACACAACCGGGACTAGTAGTACGAGGACAGATACGCAGTATTTT. Translating it yields CASYTTGTSSTRTDTQYF.

The CDR3 protein is CASAWDSRSTNEKLFF. CDR3 nucleotide sequence: TGTGCCAGCGCATGGGACAGTCGTTCAACTAATGAAAAACTGTTTTTT. V gene TRBV11-2 combines with J gene TRBJ1-4, with 7 bases lining up with TRBD1. J was trimmed by 0 bases and V by 8 bases; bases with no gene match: 9. The CDR3 is made up of 16 amino acids. The germline gives CDR1 SGHAT, CDR2 FQNNGV. Filled out from reference TRBV11-2 and TRBJ1-4, the complete variable domain reads EAGVAQSPRYKIIEKRQSVAFWCNPISGHATLYWYQQILGQGPKLLIQFQNNGVVDDSQLPKDRFSAERLKGVDSTLKIQPAKLEDSAVYLCASAWDSRSTNEKLFFGSGTQLSVL.

The genes are TRBV9 and TRBJ2-2, with unresolved D. V lost 5 bases and J lost 1, with 6 bases in between. Germline V lookup: CDR1 SGDLS, CDR2 YYNGEE. The CDR3 contains 13 residues. The CDR3 DNA is TGTGCCAGCAGGGTGGGGAACACCGGGGAGCTGTTTTTT. Encoded protein: CASRVGNTGELFF.